This T cell receptor (beta chain) was sequenced in a study of blood T cell repertoires in COVID-19. For the study at large: Sources were T cells, B-cell-depleted T cells, or PBMCs; the material itself was cDNA or gDNA.

This CDR3 region has 14 residues. The germline V gene has CDR1 SQVTM and CDR2 ANQGSEA. V was clipped by 3 bases and J by 3 bases, with 12 bases between them. Participants were placed into cohorts based on the clinical history they reported. In the source study's methods: Reference gene primer amplification yielded estimated nucleated cell counts. Sequencing used immunoSEQ multiplex PCR; TCRdb keeps in-frame clones, though not all of them. Clone size and V and J calls were adopted from that table, with D and trimming inferred from the DNA. The sample has 140,000 to 150,000 clones; roughly 90% are singletons.

The source is a woman aged 30 to 39 with acute COVID-19. The chain employs TRBV29-1 and TRBJ1-3; D might be TRBD1 (6 bases). The sequencing input was PBMCs or T cells enriched from blood (not recorded which). CDR3: CSVDPTGVGNTIYF. The CDR3 bases are TGCAGCGTTGACCCGACAGGAGTTGGAAACACCATATATTTT.